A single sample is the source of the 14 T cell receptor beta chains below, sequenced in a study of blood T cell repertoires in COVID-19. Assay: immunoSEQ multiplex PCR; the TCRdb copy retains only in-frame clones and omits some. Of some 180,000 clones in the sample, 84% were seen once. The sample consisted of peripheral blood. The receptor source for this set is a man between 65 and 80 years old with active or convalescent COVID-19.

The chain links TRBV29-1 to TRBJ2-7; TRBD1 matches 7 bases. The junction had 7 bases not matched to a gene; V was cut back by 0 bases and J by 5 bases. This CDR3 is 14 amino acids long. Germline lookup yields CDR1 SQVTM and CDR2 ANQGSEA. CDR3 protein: CSVEDRHRGNEQYF. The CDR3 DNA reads TGCAGCGTTGAAGATCGACACAGGGGCAACGAGCAGTACTTC.

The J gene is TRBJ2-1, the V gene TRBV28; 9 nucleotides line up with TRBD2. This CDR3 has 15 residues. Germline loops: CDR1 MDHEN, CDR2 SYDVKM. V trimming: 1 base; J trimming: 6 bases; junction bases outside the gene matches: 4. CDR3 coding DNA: TGTGCCAGCAGTTTATTAGCGGGAGCCGCCAATGAGCAGTTCTTC. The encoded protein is CASSLLAGAANEQFF.

CDR3 sequence reads: CASSLGGSTGELFF. CDR3 DNA: TGTGCCAGCAGTTTGGGGGGATCCACCGGGGAGCTGTTTTTT. This chain joins TRBV28 and TRBJ2-2, with D possibly matching TRBD2 (6 bases). The CDR3 extends over 14 amino acids. V was clipped by 3 bases and J by 4 bases, with 9 bases between them. Germline values: CDR1 MDHEN, CDR2 SYDVKM.

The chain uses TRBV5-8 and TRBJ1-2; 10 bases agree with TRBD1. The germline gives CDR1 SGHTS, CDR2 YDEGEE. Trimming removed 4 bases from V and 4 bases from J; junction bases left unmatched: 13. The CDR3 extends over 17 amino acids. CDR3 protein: CASSRGTGEAQIYGYTF. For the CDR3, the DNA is TGTGCCAGCAGCCGGGGGACAGGGGAGGCCCAAATCTATGGCTACACCTTC.

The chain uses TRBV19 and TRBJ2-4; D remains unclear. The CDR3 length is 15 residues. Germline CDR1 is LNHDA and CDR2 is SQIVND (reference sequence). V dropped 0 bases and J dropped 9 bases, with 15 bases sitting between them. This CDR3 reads CASSIDRGRQGIQYF. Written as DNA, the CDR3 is TGTGCCAGTAGTATAGATCGAGGAAGGCAAGGCATTCAGTACTTC.

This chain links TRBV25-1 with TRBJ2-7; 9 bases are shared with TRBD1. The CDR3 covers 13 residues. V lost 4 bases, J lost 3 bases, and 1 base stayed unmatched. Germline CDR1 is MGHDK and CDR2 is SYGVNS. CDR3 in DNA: TGTGCCAGCAGTGGGGACAGGGTCTACGAGCAGTACTTC. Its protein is CASSGDRVYEQYF.

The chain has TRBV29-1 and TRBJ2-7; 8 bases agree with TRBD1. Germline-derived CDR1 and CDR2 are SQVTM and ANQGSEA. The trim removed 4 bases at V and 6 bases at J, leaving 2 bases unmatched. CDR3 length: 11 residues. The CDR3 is CSVGDRGEQYF. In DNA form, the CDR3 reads TGCAGCGTTGGAGACAGGGGCGAGCAGTACTTC.

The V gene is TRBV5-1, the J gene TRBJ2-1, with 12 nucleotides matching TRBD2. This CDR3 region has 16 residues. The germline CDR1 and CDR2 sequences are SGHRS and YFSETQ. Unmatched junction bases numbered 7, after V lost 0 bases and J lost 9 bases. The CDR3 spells CASSLGLAGARGEQFF. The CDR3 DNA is TGCGCCAGCAGCTTGGGACTAGCGGGGGCTCGGGGTGAGCAGTTCTTC.

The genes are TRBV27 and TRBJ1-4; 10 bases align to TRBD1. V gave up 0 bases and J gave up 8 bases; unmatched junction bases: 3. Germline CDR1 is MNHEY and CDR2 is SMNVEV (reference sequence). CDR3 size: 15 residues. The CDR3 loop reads CASSLSGTGVEKLFF. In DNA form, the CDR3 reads TGTGCCAGCAGTTTATCAGGGACAGGGGTGGAAAAACTGTTTTTT.

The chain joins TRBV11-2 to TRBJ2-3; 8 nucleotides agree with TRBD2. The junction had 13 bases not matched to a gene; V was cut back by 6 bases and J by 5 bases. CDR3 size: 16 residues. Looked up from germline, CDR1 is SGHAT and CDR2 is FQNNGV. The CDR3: CASRKELAGRGDTQYF. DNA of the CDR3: TGTGCCAGCAGGAAGGAACTAGCCGGGAGGGGAGATACGCAGTATTTT.

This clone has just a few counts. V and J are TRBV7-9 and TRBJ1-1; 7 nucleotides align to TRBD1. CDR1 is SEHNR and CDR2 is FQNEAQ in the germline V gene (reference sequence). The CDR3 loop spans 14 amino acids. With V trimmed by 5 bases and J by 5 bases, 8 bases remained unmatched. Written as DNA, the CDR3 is TGTGCCAGCAGCACCGACAGGGTGTTTACTGAAGCTTTCTTT. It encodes CASSTDRVFTEAFF.

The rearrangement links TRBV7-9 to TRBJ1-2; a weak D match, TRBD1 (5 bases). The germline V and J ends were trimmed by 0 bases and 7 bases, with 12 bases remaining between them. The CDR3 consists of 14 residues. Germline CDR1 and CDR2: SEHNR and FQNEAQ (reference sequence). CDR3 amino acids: CASSLAGREGGYTF. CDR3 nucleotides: TGTGCCAGCAGCTTAGCGGGCAGGGAGGGTGGCTACACCTTC. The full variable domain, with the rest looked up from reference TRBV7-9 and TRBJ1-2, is DTGVSQNPRHKITKRGQNVTFRCDPISEHNRLYWYRQTLGQGPEFLTYFQNEAQLEKSRLLSDRFSAERPKGSFSTLEIQRTEQGDSAMYLCASSLAGREGGYTFGSGTRLTVV.

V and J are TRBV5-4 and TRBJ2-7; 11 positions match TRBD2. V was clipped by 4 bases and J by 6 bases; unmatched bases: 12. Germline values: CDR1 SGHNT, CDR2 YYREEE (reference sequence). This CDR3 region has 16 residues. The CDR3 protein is CASSPGYSGRAFEQYF. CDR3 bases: TGTGCCAGCAGCCCGGGATATAGCGGGAGGGCCTTCGAGCAGTACTTC.

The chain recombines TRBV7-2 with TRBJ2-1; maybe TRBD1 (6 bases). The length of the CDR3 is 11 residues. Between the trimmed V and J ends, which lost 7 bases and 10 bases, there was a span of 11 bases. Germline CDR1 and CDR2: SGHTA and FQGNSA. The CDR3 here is CASTSGHEQFF. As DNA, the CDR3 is TGTGCCAGCACCTCGGGACACGAGCAGTTCTTC.